This T cell receptor beta chain was found in a study of T-cell reconstitution after alpha-beta-depleted transplantation in children. Using unique molecular identifiers, the investigators prepared the TCRbeta library. TCRdb re-called the PCR reads through MiXCR, storing one row per CDR3 protein. The sample records roughly 82,000 distinct CDR3 sequences, over 12% being singletons. This clonotype came up a few times. J was trimmed by 5 bases and V by 5 bases; bases with no gene match: 9. Germline lookup yields CDR1 SGHRS and CDR2 YFSETQ. CDR3 length equals 15 residues. The material sequenced was PBMCs, mostly from graft donor cells, taken 180 days after TCRalphabeta/CD19-depleted stem cell transplant. The clonotype was recovered from a male patient aged 2-10 years who had a stem cell transplant for acute lymphoblastic leukemia, so the T cells may come from the graft donor. The chain uses TRBV5-1 and TRBJ2-1, with 8 bases that match TRBD2. Here the CDR3 reads CASRIATSGDNEQFF. The CDR3 DNA follows: TGCGCCAGCAGAATCGCTACTAGCGGAGACAATGAGCAGTTCTTC. Full variable domain (rest looked up from reference TRBV5-1 and TRBJ2-1): KAGVTQTPRYLIKTRGQQVTLSCSPISGHRSVSWYQQTPGQGLQFLFEYFSETQRNKGNFPGRFSGRQFSNSRSEMNVSTLELGDSALYLCASRIATSGDNEQFFGPGTRLTVL.